These T cell receptor beta chains were read from a single sample in a study of shared T cell receptors in the human thymus. Method: immunoSEQ multiplex PCR; TCRdb's copy keeps in-frame clones and lacks some. Among about 380,000 clones listed, approximately 95% were seen once. Sample: thymocytes. These receptors were collected from a human donor. Each CDR3 is given without its conserved first and last residue. Each record gives: D gene, clone size, V gene, CDR3 protein. D genes are given only for firm matches. A clone size is listed for some rows: how often the clone was seen (once, few, many), or a class if it is expanded.

d_call: NA; clone_size: NA; v_call: TRBV27; cdr3_aa: ASCQTRWETYEQY
d_call: NA; clone_size: NA; v_call: TRBV5-4; cdr3_aa: ASSLTPLAGLNTEAF
d_call: NA; clone_size: NA; v_call: TRBV25-1; cdr3_aa: ASSPRAGRSEKLF
d_call: NA; clone_size: NA; v_call: TRBV7-9; cdr3_aa: ASRNKRGGGQMNTEAF
d_call: NA; clone_size: NA; v_call: TRBV7-2; cdr3_aa: ASSPTRGTEAF
d_call: NA; clone_size: once; v_call: TRBV18; cdr3_aa: ASSPPWLGRTDTQY
d_call: NA; clone_size: NA; v_call: TRBV7-6; cdr3_aa: ASSSPFGYNEQF
d_call: TRBD1; clone_size: NA; v_call: TRBV11-2; cdr3_aa: ASTPDRGTEAF
d_call: TRBD2; clone_size: NA; v_call: TRBV10-3; cdr3_aa: AISDLGLAVSDTQY
d_call: NA; clone_size: once; v_call: TRBV11-2; cdr3_aa: ASSSLAAGVQGTHEQY
d_call: TRBD2; clone_size: once; v_call: TRBV6-5; cdr3_aa: ASRPGLATNEQF
d_call: NA; clone_size: once; v_call: TRBV19; cdr3_aa: ASSIGDYGYT
d_call: TRBD2; clone_size: NA; v_call: TRBV19; cdr3_aa: ASAGDSYEQY
d_call: TRBD1; clone_size: NA; v_call: TRBV28; cdr3_aa: ASSLRDSNSGANVLT
d_call: NA; clone_size: NA; v_call: TRBV10-3; cdr3_aa: AISEEVADEQF
d_call: NA; clone_size: NA; v_call: TRBV11-3; cdr3_aa: ASSLGVDGGTGNTIY
d_call: NA; clone_size: NA; v_call: TRBV27; cdr3_aa: ASMSWQAHPSTDTQY
d_call: NA; clone_size: NA; v_call: TRBV29-1; cdr3_aa: SVLIQGKTSTGELF
d_call: NA; clone_size: NA; v_call: TRBV9; cdr3_aa: ASSTPSGKTQY
d_call: TRBD1; clone_size: NA; v_call: TRBV10-2; cdr3_aa: ASRDRCSPRSSNQPQH
d_call: TRBD1; clone_size: NA; v_call: TRBV14; cdr3_aa: ASSPRDRGIYGYT
d_call: NA; clone_size: NA; v_call: TRBV19; cdr3_aa: ASSIIGRLSNQPQH
d_call: NA; clone_size: NA; v_call: TRBV5-6; cdr3_aa: ASSLRTAAIY
d_call: TRBD1; clone_size: once; v_call: TRBV6-1; cdr3_aa: ASSGTGWFRNQPQH
d_call: NA; clone_size: NA; v_call: TRBV27; cdr3_aa: ASAPEGDGELF
d_call: TRBD1; clone_size: NA; v_call: TRBV6-1; cdr3_aa: ASSGGQAAGTEAF
d_call: TRBD2; clone_size: few; v_call: TRBV7-9; cdr3_aa: ASSVTSGRYTGELF
d_call: NA; clone_size: once; v_call: TRBV29-1; cdr3_aa: SVAEDRQQPQH
d_call: TRBD2; clone_size: NA; v_call: TRBV27; cdr3_aa: ASRALVAGTYNEQF
d_call: NA; clone_size: NA; v_call: TRBV1; cdr3_aa: TSSRAQTDTQY
d_call: TRBD2; clone_size: NA; v_call: TRBV27; cdr3_aa: ASRPTSGTYEQY
d_call: NA; clone_size: NA; v_call: TRBV7-4; cdr3_aa: ASSPEASDTQY
d_call: NA; clone_size: NA; v_call: TRBV7-9; cdr3_aa: ASSSGYSYEQY
d_call: TRBD2; clone_size: NA; v_call: TRBV29-1; cdr3_aa: SVEALLAGVDNEQF
d_call: TRBD1; clone_size: NA; v_call: TRBV6-5; cdr3_aa: ASSYTQGVSNEQF
d_call: NA; clone_size: NA; v_call: TRBV19; cdr3_aa: ASSISGQPRDNQPQH
d_call: TRBD2; clone_size: NA; v_call: TRBV5-6; cdr3_aa: ASSLTLAGRSGDEQF
d_call: NA; clone_size: NA; v_call: TRBV5-6; cdr3_aa: ASSLDRVEETF
d_call: NA; clone_size: NA; v_call: TRBV11-2; cdr3_aa: ASSLDRPDTQY
d_call: NA; clone_size: NA; v_call: TRBV7-2; cdr3_aa: ASSLVDWDKNQPQH
d_call: NA; clone_size: NA; v_call: TRBV7-9; cdr3_aa: ASSFKEQF
d_call: NA; clone_size: once; v_call: TRBV14; cdr3_aa: ASSQEVVEQY
d_call: NA; clone_size: once; v_call: TRBV5-1; cdr3_aa: ASSLLTPTDTQY
d_call: TRBD2; clone_size: NA; v_call: TRBV6-1; cdr3_aa: ASSEKLAGGKNEQF
d_call: TRBD2; clone_size: NA; v_call: TRBV30; cdr3_aa: AWSLWTRLVEQF
d_call: NA; clone_size: once; v_call: TRBV19; cdr3_aa: ASSIDDRNSNQPQH
d_call: TRBD2; clone_size: NA; v_call: TRBV25-1; cdr3_aa: ASTTSGRPSSYEQY
d_call: TRBD1; clone_size: NA; v_call: TRBV29-1; cdr3_aa: SVEDSDREGTEAF
d_call: TRBD1; clone_size: NA; v_call: TRBV25-1; cdr3_aa: ASSWAFGDRGPTEAF
d_call: TRBD1; clone_size: NA; v_call: TRBV6-5; cdr3_aa: ASSPVRTGDYEQY
d_call: TRBD1; clone_size: NA; v_call: TRBV23-1; cdr3_aa: ASSLTPLDRGLNNEQF
d_call: NA; clone_size: NA; v_call: TRBV5-1; cdr3_aa: ASSPGGLGRSPKNIQY
d_call: TRBD2; clone_size: NA; v_call: TRBV19; cdr3_aa: ASSMDPGGGHYNEQF
d_call: NA; clone_size: NA; v_call: TRBV20-1; cdr3_aa: RAPQETQY
d_call: TRBD2; clone_size: NA; v_call: TRBV7-3; cdr3_aa: ASSLIELAGVGTDTQY
d_call: NA; clone_size: NA; v_call: TRBV2; cdr3_aa: ASSDPGLFYEQY
d_call: TRBD1; clone_size: NA; v_call: TRBV7-6; cdr3_aa: ASSSSGTGNSGANVLT